This T cell receptor beta chain is from a study of cytomegalovirus exposure and HLA in healthy donors. In the study overall: The 100 to 150 validation repertoires and the approximately 640 first-cohort repertoires shared a platform, a later analysis reported.

Study-wide findings and caveats: Most observed TCR sequences were rare, whereas some public TCRs were detected in many donors.

The CDR3 has 12 residues. V lost 5 bases to trimming and J lost 0 bases, with 8 bases between them. CDR1 SQVTM and CDR2 ANQGSEA come from the germline V gene. With regard to this clone: What it binds is not known.

This table comes from immunoSEQ multiplex PCR, and its TCRdb copy is limited to in-frame clones, with some not included. The profile covers roughly 120,000 clones, with about 91% appearing a single time and 1.5% to 2% taken by the ten largest. The sequence was collected from a man in his late teens or twenties in good health and CMV-seronegative. The chain uses TRBV29-1 and TRBJ2-7, with D unresolved. The specimen was PBMCs. The CDR3 DNA sequence: TGCAGCGTTAGAACCAGCTCCTACGAGCAGTACTTC. Its translation is CSVRTSSYEQYF.